This TCR beta chain comes out of a study of blood T cells in healthy people across ages. The ends were cut back, 7 bases at V and 0 bases at J, with 12 bases in the middle. Germline V gene lookup returns CDR1 SEHNR and CDR2 FQNEAQ (reference sequence). This CDR3 spans 14 amino acids. This clonotype turned up a few times. The study recruited healthy Caucasian donors from Russia who were aged about 6 to 95. A J-beta primer mix and a sample-barcoded 5' primer were used in a second PCR of roughly 6 to 12 cycles. A single record per CDR3 protein comes from TCRdb applying MiXCR to the 5' RACE reads. The sample consists of about 900,000 distinct CDR3 sequences, roughly 50% of them appearing once.

Sequencing was performed on blood. This chain uses TRBV7-9 with TRBJ1-2, with D perhaps matching TRBD1 (5 bases). The receptor comes from a man under 40 in good health. The CDR3 bases are TGTGCCAGCAATACAGGAGCCGCTAACTATGGCTACACCTTC. This sequence encodes CASNTGAANYGYTF.